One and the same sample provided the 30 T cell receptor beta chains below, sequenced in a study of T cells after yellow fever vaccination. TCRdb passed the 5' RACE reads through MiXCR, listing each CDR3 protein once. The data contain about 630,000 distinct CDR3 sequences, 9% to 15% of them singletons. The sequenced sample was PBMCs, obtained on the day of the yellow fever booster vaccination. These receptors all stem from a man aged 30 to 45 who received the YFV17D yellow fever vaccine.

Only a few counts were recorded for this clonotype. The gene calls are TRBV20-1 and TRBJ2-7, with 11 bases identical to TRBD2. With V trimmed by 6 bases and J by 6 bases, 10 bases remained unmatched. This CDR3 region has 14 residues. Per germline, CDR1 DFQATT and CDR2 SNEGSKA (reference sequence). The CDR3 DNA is TGCAGTGCCCAGATAACTAGCGGGAGCGCCGAGCAGTACTTC. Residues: CSAQITSGSAEQYF.

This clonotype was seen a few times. The CDR3 region is CASSLKLAGFNEQFF. CDR3 nucleotide sequence: TGCGCCAGCAGCTTGAAACTAGCGGGGTTCAATGAGCAGTTCTTC. The rearrangement joins TRBV5-1 to TRBJ2-1; 10 bases match TRBD2. CDR3 length equals 15 residues. With 1 base clipped from V and 6 bases from J, the junction kept 4 bases outside the gene matches. CDR1 SGHRS and CDR2 YFSETQ come from the germline V gene.

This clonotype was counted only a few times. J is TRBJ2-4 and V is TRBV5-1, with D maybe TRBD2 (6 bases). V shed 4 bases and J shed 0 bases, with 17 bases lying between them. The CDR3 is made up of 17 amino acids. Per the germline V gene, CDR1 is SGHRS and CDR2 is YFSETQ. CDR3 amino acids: CASSPKYSGLAKNIQYF. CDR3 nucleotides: TGCGCCAGCAGCCCAAAGTATAGCGGCTTAGCCAAAAACATTCAGTACTTC. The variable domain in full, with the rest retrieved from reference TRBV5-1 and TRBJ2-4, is KAGVTQTPRYLIKTRGQQVTLSCSPISGHRSVSWYQQTPGQGLQFLFEYFSETQRNKGNFPGRFSGRQFSNSRSEMNVSTLELGDSALYLCASSPKYSGLAKNIQYFGAGTRLSVL.

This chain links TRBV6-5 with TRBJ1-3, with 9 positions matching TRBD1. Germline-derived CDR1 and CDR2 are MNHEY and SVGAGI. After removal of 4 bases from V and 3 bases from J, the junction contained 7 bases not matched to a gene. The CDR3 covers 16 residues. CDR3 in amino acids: CASSSHRDRVGNTIYF. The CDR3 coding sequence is TGTGCCAGCAGTTCCCACCGGGACAGGGTTGGAAACACCATATATTTT.

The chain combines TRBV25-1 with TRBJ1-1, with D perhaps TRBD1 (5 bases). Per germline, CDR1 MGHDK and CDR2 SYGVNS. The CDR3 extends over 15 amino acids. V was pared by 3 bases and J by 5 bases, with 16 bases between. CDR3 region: CASSEAPGVGTEAFF. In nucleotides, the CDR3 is TGTGCCAGCAGTGAGGCCCCGGGGGTGGGGACTGAAGCTTTCTTT.

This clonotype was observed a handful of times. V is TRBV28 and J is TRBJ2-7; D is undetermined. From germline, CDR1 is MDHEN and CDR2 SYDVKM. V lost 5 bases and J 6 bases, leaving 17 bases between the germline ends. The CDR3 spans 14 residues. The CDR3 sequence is CASSAGSTLREQYF. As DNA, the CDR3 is TGTGCCAGCAGTGCAGGATCTACCCTACGCGAGCAGTACTTC.

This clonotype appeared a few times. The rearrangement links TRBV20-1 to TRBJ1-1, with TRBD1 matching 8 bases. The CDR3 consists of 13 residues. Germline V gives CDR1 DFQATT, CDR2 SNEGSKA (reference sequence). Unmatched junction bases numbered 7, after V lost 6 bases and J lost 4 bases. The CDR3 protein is CSAGTGRVTEAFF. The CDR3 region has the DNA TGCAGTGCCGGGACAGGACGGGTCACTGAAGCTTTCTTT.

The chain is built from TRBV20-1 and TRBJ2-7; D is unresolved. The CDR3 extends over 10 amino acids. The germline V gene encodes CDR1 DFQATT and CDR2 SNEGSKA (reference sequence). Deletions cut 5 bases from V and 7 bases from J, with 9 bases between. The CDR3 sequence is CSAAIREQYF. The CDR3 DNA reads TGCAGTGCTGCCATTCGTGAGCAGTACTTC.

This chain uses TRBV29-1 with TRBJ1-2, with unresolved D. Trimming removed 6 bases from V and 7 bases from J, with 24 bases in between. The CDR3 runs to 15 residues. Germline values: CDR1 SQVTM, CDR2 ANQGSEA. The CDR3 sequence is CSVETLDWREVGYTF. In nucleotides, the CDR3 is TGCAGCGTCGAAACCCTCGACTGGCGTGAAGTTGGCTACACCTTC.

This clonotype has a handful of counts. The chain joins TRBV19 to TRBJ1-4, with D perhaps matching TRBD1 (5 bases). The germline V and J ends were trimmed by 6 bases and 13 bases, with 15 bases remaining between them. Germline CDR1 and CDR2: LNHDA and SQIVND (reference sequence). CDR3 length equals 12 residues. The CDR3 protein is CASSRDRSGLFF. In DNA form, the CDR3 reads TGTGCCAGTAGCCGTGACAGATCGGGACTGTTTTTT.

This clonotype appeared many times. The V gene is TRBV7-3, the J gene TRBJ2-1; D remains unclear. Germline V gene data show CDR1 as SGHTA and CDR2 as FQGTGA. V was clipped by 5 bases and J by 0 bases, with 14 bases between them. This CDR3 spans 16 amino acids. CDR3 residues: CASSEGASSSYNEQFF. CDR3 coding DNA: TGTGCCAGCAGCGAAGGAGCTTCTAGCTCCTACAATGAGCAGTTCTTC.

CDR3 DNA: TGTGCCAGCACCACCTGGGAGACCCAGTACTTC. Its translation is CASTTWETQYF. J is TRBJ2-5 and V is TRBV6-2 or TRBV6-3, with unresolved D. V was pared by 7 bases and J by 5 bases, with 8 bases between. Germline CDR1 is MNHEY and CDR2 is SVGEGT. CDR3 length equals 11 residues.

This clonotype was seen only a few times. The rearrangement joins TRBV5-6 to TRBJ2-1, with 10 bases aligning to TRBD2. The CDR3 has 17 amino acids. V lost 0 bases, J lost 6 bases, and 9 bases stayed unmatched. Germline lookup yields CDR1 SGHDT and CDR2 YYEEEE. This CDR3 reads CASSLAVAGGGFNEQFF. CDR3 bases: TGTGCCAGCAGCTTGGCAGTAGCGGGAGGAGGTTTCAATGAGCAGTTCTTC.

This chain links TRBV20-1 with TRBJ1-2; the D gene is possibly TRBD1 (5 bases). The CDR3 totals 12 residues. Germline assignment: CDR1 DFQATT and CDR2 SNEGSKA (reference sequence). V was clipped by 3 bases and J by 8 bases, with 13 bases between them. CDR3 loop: CSASKGDVGYTF. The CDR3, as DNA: TGCAGTGCTAGCAAAGGGGATGTGGGCTACACCTTC.

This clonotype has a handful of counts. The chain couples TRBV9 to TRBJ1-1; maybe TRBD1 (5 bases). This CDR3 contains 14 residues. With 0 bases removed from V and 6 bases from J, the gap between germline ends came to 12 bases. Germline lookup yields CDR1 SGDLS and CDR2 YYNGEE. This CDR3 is CASSVGGSWAEAFF. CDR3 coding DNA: TGTGCCAGCAGCGTAGGGGGGAGTTGGGCTGAAGCTTTCTTT.

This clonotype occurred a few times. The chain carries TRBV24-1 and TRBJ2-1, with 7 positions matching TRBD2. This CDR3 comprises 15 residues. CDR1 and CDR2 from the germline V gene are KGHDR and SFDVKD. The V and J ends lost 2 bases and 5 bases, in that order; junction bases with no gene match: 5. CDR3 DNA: TGTGCCACCAGTGATTGGGGGGGAATCGACAATGAGCAGTTCTTC. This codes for CATSDWGGIDNEQFF.

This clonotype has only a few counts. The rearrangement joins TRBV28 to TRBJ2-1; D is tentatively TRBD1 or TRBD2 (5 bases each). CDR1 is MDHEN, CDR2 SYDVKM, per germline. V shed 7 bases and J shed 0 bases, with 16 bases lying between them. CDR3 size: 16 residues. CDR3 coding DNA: TGTGCCAGCAATAACGGGGCTTCCCGCTCCTACAATGAGCAGTTCTTC. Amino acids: CASNNGASRSYNEQFF.

The CDR3 region is CASSDRPSTQDKFF. In DNA, the CDR3 is TGTGCCAGCAGTGACCGACCTTCCACACAGGATAAGTTCTTC. This chain joins TRBV25-1 and TRBJ2-1, with TRBD1 as a possible D gene (5 bases). CDR1 and CDR2 (germline): MGHDK, SYGVNS. The CDR3 runs to 14 residues. V was pared by 3 bases and J by 14 bases, with 20 bases between.

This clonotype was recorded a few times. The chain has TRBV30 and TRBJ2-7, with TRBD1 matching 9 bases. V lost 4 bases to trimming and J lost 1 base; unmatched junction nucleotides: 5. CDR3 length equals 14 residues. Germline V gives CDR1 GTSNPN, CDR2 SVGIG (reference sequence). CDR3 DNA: TGTGCCTGGACTCGCGGACAGGGGTCCTACGAGCAGTACTTC. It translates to CAWTRGQGSYEQYF.

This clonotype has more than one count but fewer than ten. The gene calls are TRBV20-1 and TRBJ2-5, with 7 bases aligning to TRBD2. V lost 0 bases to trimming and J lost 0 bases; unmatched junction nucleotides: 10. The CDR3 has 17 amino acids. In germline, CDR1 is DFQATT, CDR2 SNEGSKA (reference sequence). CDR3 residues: CSARDLTLARYQETQYF. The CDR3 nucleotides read TGCAGTGCTAGAGACCTAACACTAGCGAGGTACCAAGAGACCCAGTACTTC.

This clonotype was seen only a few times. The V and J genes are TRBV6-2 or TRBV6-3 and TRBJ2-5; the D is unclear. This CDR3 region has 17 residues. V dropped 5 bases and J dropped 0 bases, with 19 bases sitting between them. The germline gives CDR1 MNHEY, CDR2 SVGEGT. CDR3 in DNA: TGTGCCAGCAGTCTCCCCTTTCTCGACGGAGACCAAGAGACCCAGTACTTC. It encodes CASSLPFLDGDQETQYF.

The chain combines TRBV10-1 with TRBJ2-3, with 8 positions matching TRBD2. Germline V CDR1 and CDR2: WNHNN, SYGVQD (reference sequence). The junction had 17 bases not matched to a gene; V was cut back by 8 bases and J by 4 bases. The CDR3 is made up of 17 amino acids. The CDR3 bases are TGCGCCAGCGATTCGATAGGGCGGACTAGCCTCCCAGATACGCAGTATTTT. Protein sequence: CASDSIGRTSLPDTQYF.

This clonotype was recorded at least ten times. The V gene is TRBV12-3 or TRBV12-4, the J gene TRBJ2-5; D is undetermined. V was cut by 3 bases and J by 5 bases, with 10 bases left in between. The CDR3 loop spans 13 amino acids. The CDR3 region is CASSFGGWETQYF. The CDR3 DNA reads TGTGCCAGCAGTTTTGGTGGGTGGGAGACCCAGTACTTC.

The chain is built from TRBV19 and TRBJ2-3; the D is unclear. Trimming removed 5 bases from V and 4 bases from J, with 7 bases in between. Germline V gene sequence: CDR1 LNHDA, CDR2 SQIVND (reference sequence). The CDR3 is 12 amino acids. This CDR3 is CASSRTPDTQYF. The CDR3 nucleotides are TGTGCCAGTAGTCGGACCCCAGATACGCAGTATTTT.

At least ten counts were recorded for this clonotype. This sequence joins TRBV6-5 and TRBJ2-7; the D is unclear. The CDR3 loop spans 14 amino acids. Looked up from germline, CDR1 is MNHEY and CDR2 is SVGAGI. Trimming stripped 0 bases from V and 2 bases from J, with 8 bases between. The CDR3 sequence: CASSYSKGPYEQYF. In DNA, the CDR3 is TGTGCCAGCAGTTACTCGAAGGGCCCCTACGAGCAGTACTTC.

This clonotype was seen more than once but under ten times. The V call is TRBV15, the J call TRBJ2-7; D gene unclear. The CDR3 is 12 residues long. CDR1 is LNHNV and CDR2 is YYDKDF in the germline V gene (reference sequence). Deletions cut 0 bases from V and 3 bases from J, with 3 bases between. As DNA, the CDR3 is TGTGCCACCAGCAGAGAATACTACGAGCAGTACTTC. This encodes CATSREYYEQYF.

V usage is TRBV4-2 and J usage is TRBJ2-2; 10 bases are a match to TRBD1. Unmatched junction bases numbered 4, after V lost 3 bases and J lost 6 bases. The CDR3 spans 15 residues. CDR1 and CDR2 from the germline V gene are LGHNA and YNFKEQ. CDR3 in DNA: TGTGCCAGCAGCCAGGGGGACAGGGGTCCCGGGGAGCTGTTTTTT. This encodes CASSQGDRGPGELFF.

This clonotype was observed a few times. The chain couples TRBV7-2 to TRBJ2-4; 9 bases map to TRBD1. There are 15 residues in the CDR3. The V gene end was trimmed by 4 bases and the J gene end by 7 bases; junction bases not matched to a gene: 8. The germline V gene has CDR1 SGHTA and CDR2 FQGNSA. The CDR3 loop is CASSSRTGAGNIQYF. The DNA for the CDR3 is TGTGCCAGCAGCTCACGGACAGGGGCCGGGAACATTCAGTACTTC. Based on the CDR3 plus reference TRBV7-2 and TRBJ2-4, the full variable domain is GAGVSQSPSNKVTEKGKDVELRCDPISGHTALYWYRQSLGQGLEFLIYFQGNSAPDKSGLPSDRFSAERTGGSVSTLTIQRTQQEDSAVYLCASSSRTGAGNIQYFGAGTRLSVL.

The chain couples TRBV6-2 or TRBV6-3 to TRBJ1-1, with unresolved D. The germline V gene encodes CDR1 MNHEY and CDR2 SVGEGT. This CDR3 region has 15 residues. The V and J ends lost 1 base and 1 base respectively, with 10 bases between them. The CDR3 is CASSYWAARNTEAFF. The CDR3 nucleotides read TGTGCCAGCAGTTACTGGGCAGCTCGGAACACTGAAGCTTTCTTT.

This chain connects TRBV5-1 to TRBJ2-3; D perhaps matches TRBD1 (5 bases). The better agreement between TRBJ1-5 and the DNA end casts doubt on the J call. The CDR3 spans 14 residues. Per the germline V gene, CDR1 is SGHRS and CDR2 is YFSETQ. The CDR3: CASSPWDSTDTQHF. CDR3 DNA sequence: TGCGCCAGCAGCCCTTGGGACTCCACAGATACGCAGCATTTT.